This T cell receptor (beta chain) was sequenced for a study of T cells after yellow fever vaccination. In the study overall: Fractions low in cell number were prepared with SMART-Seq v4 Ultra Low Input.

Study outcomes and limitations: Faster peaking, at day 5 versus 15, marked a secondary response that was weaker.

TCRdb itself ran the 5' RACE reads through MiXCR, one entry per CDR3 protein. Here the sample spans hundreds of thousands of distinct CDR3 sequences, around 17% being singletons. This clonotype was observed a handful of times. As yet, its antigen is unknown. Trimming pared 3 bases from V and 5 bases from J, leaving 20 bases between. Germline CDR1 is SGHDT and CDR2 is YYEEEE. The CDR3 runs 16 residues. The sequence was obtained from a man between 18 and 35 years old who received the YFV17D yellow fever vaccine. This specimen consisted of PBMCs, obtained 5 days after the first yellow fever vaccination. The chain couples TRBV5-6 to TRBJ2-5; no reliable D call. The CDR3 region has the DNA TGTGCCAGCAGCTCTTACGCCGGGTCCCATTGGGAGACCCAGTACTTC. Its translation: CASSSYAGSHWETQYF.